This TCR beta chain is drawn from a study of T cells in pancreatic ductal adenocarcinoma. The selected patients with pancreatic ductal adenocarcinoma had surgery but no neoadjuvant therapy. In regard to this clone: The antigen is not known.

General study results and limits: Mean clonality was around 0.11 in tumors and about 0.069 in blood, not significantly different.

The trim removed 5 bases at V and 5 bases at J, leaving 12 bases unmatched. The CDR3 totals 15 residues. CDR1 and CDR2 from the germline V gene are SGHTA and FQGTGA. Assay: immunoSEQ multiplex PCR; the TCRdb copy retains only in-frame clones and omits some. The sample includes over 100,000 clones, roughly 96% of them seen just once. Sequenced: PBMCs. This chain links TRBV7-3 with TRBJ2-7; 7 nucleotides line up with TRBD2. This clonotype originated in a human donor with pancreatic ductal adenocarcinoma. CDR3 DNA sequence: TGTGCCAGCAGCCCCTCCGGACTAGGGGTTAACGAGCAGTACTTC. Translation: CASSPSGLGVNEQYF. The complete variable domain, with remaining parts taken from reference TRBV7-3 and TRBJ2-7, reads GAGVSQTPSNKVTEKGKYVELRCDPISGHTALYWYRQSLGQGPEFLIYFQGTGAADDSGLPNDRFFAVRPEGSVSTLKIQRTERGDSAVYLCASSPSGLGVNEQYFGPGTRLTVT.